This is a list of T cell receptor beta chains from one sample in a study of T cell responses to AZD1222 COVID-19 vaccine. Data came from immunoSEQ multiplex PCR; TCRdb stores just in-frame clones and leaves some out. The sample lists 90,000 to 120,000 clones, around 83% occurring once. The sequencing here drew on peripheral blood, taken on day 0 of AZD1222 vaccination. The receptor set was obtained from an adult in good health. Each CDR3 is given with its conserved first and last residue. Fields, in order: clone size, D gene, V gene, J gene, CDR3 protein, CDR3 DNA. D genes are given only for firm matches. Where a row states a size, it is once, few, many or the class of an expanded clone; other rows omit it.

clone size: once; D gene: NA; V gene: TRBV12-5; J gene: TRBJ2-1; CDR3 protein: CASEGGSYNEQFF; CDR3 DNA: TGTGCTAGTGAAGGGGGAAGTTACAATGAGCAGTTCTTC
clone size: once; D gene: NA; V gene: TRBV10-2; J gene: TRBJ1-4; CDR3 protein: CASGAAGITNEKLFF; CDR3 DNA: TGCGCCAGCGGTGCGGCGGGGATAACTAATGAAAAACTGTTTTTT
clone size: NA; D gene: NA; V gene: TRBV13; J gene: TRBJ1-2; CDR3 protein: CASRKRLRGADGYTF; CDR3 DNA: TGTGCCAGCAGGAAAAGACTGCGGGGGGCTGATGGCTACACCTTC
clone size: NA; D gene: TRBD2; V gene: TRBV4-1; J gene: TRBJ2-1; CDR3 protein: CASRREASGGHEQFF; CDR3 DNA: TGCGCCAGCAGGAGAGAGGCTAGCGGGGGGCATGAGCAGTTCTTC
clone size: NA; D gene: NA; V gene: TRBV6-4; J gene: TRBJ1-1; CDR3 protein: CASSDSDEILNTEAFF; CDR3 DNA: TGTGCCAGCAGTGACTCCGACGAGATACTGAACACTGAAGCTTTCTTT
clone size: NA; D gene: NA; V gene: TRBV5-5; J gene: TRBJ2-2; CDR3 protein: CASSFGGGLAGELFF; CDR3 DNA: TGTGCCAGCAGCTTTGGAGGTGGCCTAGCCGGGGAGCTGTTTTTT
clone size: NA; D gene: NA; V gene: TRBV19; J gene: TRBJ2-3; CDR3 protein: CASSEGRLNTQYF; CDR3 DNA: TGTGCCAGTAGTGAGGGACGGCTCAATACGCAGTATTTT
clone size: NA; D gene: TRBD2; V gene: TRBV19; J gene: TRBJ2-5; CDR3 protein: CASSISPGGGETQYF; CDR3 DNA: TGTGCCAGTAGTATCTCCCCTGGCGGGGGGGAGACCCAGTACTTC
clone size: once; D gene: TRBD1; V gene: TRBV12-5; J gene: TRBJ1-1; CDR3 protein: CASGLVLGTGQMNTEAFF; CDR3 DNA: TGTGCTAGTGGTTTGGTTCTCGGGACAGGGCAAATGAACACTGAAGCTTTCTTT
clone size: NA; D gene: TRBD2; V gene: TRBV5-1; J gene: TRBJ2-1; CDR3 protein: CASSSLSRGAQSYNEQFF; CDR3 DNA: TGCGCCAGCAGCTCCCTATCGCGGGGGGCGCAAAGTTACAATGAGCAGTTCTTC
clone size: once; D gene: TRBD1; V gene: TRBV6-5; J gene: TRBJ1-2; CDR3 protein: CASRVPGTGAYGYTF; CDR3 DNA: TGTGCCAGCAGAGTTCCCGGGACAGGGGCGTATGGCTACACCTTC
clone size: NA; D gene: NA; V gene: TRBV6-5; J gene: TRBJ2-5; CDR3 protein: CASAGYQETQYF; CDR3 DNA: TGTGCCAGCGCCGGGTACCAAGAGACCCAGTACTTC
clone size: NA; D gene: TRBD1; V gene: TRBV7-2; J gene: TRBJ1-1; CDR3 protein: CASSLRIPGTGYTEAFF; CDR3 DNA: TGTGCCAGCAGCTTAAGAATCCCCGGGACAGGGTACACTGAAGCTTTCTTT
clone size: NA; D gene: TRBD2; V gene: TRBV11-2; J gene: TRBJ2-5; CDR3 protein: CASSLGSGGVETQYF; CDR3 DNA: TGTGCCAGCAGCTTAGGTAGCGGGGGGGTAGAGACCCAGTACTTC
clone size: NA; D gene: NA; V gene: TRBV15; J gene: TRBJ2-7; CDR3 protein: CATSRDPGSTYEQYF; CDR3 DNA: TGTGCCACCAGCAGAGACCCAGGGTCTACCTACGAGCAGTACTTC
clone size: NA; D gene: NA; V gene: TRBV10-3; J gene: TRBJ2-2; CDR3 protein: CAIRDRLTGELFF; CDR3 DNA: TGTGCCATCAGGGACCGACTCACCGGGGAGCTGTTTTTT
clone size: once; D gene: NA; V gene: TRBV3-1/TRBV3-2; J gene: TRBJ2-7; CDR3 protein: CASSQDTGWAYEQYF; CDR3 DNA: TGTGCCAGCAGCCAAGATACAGGGTGGGCCTACGAGCAGTACTTC
clone size: NA; D gene: NA; V gene: TRBV19; J gene: TRBJ1-1; CDR3 protein: CASSRAGRTEAFF; CDR3 DNA: TGTGCCAGTAGTCGGGCAGGGCGCACTGAAGCTTTCTTT
clone size: few; D gene: NA; V gene: TRBV19; J gene: TRBJ2-1; CDR3 protein: CASSIDLSAYNEQFF; CDR3 DNA: TGTGCCAGTAGTATAGATCTCAGTGCGTACAATGAGCAGTTCTTC
clone size: once; D gene: NA; V gene: TRBV4-3; J gene: TRBJ2-7; CDR3 protein: CASSREKRAGHEQYF; CDR3 DNA: TGCGCCAGCAGCCGAGAAAAGAGGGCAGGGCACGAGCAGTACTTC
clone size: few; D gene: NA; V gene: TRBV7-9; J gene: TRBJ2-7; CDR3 protein: CASSLVDNEQYF; CDR3 DNA: TGTGCCAGCAGCTTAGTCGATAACGAGCAGTACTTC
clone size: NA; D gene: NA; V gene: TRBV18; J gene: TRBJ1-2; CDR3 protein: CASSPLPDRGDGYTF; CDR3 DNA: TGTGCCAGCTCACCACTTCCTGACAGAGGGGATGGCTACACCTTC
clone size: NA; D gene: NA; V gene: TRBV28; J gene: TRBJ2-2; CDR3 protein: CASSFGRITGELFF; CDR3 DNA: TGTGCCAGCAGTTTTGGCAGAATCACCGGGGAGCTGTTTTTT
clone size: NA; D gene: NA; V gene: TRBV19; J gene: TRBJ2-1; CDR3 protein: CASSIEENNEQFF; CDR3 DNA: TGTGCCAGTAGTATAGAGGAAAACAATGAGCAGTTCTTC
clone size: NA; D gene: NA; V gene: TRBV7-2; J gene: TRBJ1-6; CDR3 protein: CASSLYRVVNSPLHF; CDR3 DNA: TGTGCCAGCAGCTTATACAGGGTGGTTAATTCACCCCTCCACTTT
clone size: NA; D gene: NA; V gene: TRBV5-1; J gene: TRBJ2-1; CDR3 protein: CASSLQGGGYNEQFF; CDR3 DNA: TGCGCCAGCAGCCTACAGGGAGGTGGCTACAATGAGCAGTTCTTC
clone size: once; D gene: NA; V gene: TRBV4-2; J gene: TRBJ2-2; CDR3 protein: CASSQDEQRNTGELFF; CDR3 DNA: TGTGCCAGCAGCCAAGATGAACAGAGAAACACCGGGGAGCTGTTTTTT